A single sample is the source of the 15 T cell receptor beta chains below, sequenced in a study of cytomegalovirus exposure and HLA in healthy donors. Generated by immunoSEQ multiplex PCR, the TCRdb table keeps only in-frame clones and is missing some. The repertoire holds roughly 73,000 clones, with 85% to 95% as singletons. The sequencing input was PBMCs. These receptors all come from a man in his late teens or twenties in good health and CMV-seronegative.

CDR3 amino acids: CASSYAQSYTF. The CDR3 DNA sequence: TGTGCCAGCAGTTATGCACAGAGCTACACCTTC. The chain employs TRBV6-5 and TRBJ1-2; D ambiguous. CDR1 and CDR2 from the germline V gene are MNHEY and SVGAGI. This CDR3 contains 11 residues. Trimming took off 3 bases at V and 9 bases at J, with 8 bases between the two ends.

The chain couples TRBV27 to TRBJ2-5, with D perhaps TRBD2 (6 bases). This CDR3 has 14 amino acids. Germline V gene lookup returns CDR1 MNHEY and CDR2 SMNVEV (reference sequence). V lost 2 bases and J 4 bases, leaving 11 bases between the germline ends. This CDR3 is CASSLGGGPETQYF. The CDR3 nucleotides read TGTGCCAGCAGTTTAGGGGGAGGCCCAGAGACCCAGTACTTC.

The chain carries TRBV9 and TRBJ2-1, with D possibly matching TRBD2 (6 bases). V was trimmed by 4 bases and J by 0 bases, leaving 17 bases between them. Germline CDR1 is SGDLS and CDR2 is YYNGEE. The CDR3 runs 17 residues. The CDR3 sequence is CASSPLVGGSSYNEQFF. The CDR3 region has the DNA TGTGCCAGCAGCCCCCTTGTGGGGGGAAGCTCCTACAATGAGCAGTTCTTC.

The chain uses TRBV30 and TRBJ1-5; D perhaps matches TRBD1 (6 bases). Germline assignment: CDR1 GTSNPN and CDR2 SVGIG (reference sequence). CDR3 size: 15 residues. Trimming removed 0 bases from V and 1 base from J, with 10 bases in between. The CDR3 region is CAWSVRGNSNQPQHF. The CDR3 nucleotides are TGTGCCTGGAGTGTTAGGGGGAACAGCAATCAGCCCCAGCATTTT.

CDR3 sequence: CASGFRGEAFF. CDR3 bases: TGTGCCAGCGGGTTCAGGGGAGAAGCTTTCTTT. The chain combines TRBV7-9 with TRBJ1-1; D possibly corresponds to TRBD1 (6 bases). The CDR3 is 11 amino acids. CDR1 SEHNR and CDR2 FQNEAQ come from the germline V gene (reference sequence). With 8 bases removed from V and 8 bases from J, the gap between germline ends came to 12 bases.

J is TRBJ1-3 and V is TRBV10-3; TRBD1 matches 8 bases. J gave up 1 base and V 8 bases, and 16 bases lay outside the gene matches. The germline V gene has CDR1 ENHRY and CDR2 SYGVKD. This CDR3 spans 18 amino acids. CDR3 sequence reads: CAIGRGQGIVGSGNTIYF. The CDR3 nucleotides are TGTGCCATCGGTCGAGGACAGGGTATCGTCGGTTCTGGAAACACCATATATTTT.

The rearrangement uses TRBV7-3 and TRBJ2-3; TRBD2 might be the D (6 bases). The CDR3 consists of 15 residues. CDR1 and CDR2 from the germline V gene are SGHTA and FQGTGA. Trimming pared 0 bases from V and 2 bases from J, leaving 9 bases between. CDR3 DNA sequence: TGTGCCAGCAGCTTAACGGGGGGTCCCACAGATACGCAGTATTTT. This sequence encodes CASSLTGGPTDTQYF. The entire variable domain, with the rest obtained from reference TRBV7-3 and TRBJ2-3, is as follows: GAGVSQTPSNKVTEKGKYVELRCDPISGHTALYWYRQSLGQGPEFLIYFQGTGAADDSGLPNDRFFAVRPEGSVSTLKIQRTERGDSAVYLCASSLTGGPTDTQYFGPGTRLTVL.

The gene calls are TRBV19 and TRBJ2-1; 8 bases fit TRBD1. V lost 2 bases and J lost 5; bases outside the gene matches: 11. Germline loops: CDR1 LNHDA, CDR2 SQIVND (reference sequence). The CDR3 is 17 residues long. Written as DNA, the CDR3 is TGTGCCAGTAGTATACCCTCCAGACAGGGGTTTAACAATGAGCAGTTCTTC. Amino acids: CASSIPSRQGFNNEQFF.

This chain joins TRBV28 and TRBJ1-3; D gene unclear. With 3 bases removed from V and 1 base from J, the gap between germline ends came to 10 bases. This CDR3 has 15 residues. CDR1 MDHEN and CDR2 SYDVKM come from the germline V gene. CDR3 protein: CASSFRGVSGNTIYF. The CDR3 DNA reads TGTGCCAGCAGTTTTCGGGGTGTATCTGGAAACACCATATATTTT.

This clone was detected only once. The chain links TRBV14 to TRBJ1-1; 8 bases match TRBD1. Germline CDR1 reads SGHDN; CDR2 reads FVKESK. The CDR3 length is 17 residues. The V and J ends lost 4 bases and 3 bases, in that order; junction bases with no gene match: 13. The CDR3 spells CASSPRDRWVEDTEAFF. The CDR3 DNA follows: TGTGCCAGCAGCCCTCGGGACAGGTGGGTAGAGGACACTGAAGCTTTCTTT.

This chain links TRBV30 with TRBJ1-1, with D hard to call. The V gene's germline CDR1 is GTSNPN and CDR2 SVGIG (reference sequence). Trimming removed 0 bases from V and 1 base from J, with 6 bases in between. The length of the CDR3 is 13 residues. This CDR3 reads CAWSVAPNTEAFF. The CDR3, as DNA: TGTGCCTGGAGTGTAGCGCCGAACACTGAAGCTTTCTTT.

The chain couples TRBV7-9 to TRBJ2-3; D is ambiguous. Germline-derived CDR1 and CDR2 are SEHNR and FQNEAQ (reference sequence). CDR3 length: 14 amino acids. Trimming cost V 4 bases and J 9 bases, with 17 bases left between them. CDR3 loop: CASSSTATYETQYF. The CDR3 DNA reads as TGTGCCAGCAGCTCGACTGCCACTTACGAGACGCAGTATTTT.

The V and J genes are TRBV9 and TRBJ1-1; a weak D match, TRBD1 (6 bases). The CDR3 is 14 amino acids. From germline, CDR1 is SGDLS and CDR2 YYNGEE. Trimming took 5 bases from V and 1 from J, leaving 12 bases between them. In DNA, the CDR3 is TGTGCCAGCAGTGGACAGCTCTCGAACACTGAAGCTTTCTTT. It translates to CASSGQLSNTEAFF.

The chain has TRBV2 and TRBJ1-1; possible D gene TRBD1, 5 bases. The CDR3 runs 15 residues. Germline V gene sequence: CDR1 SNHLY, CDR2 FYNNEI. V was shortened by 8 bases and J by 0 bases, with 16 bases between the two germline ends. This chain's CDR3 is CASLEQGWMNTEAFF. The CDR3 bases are TGTGCCAGCCTGGAGCAGGGATGGATGAACACTGAAGCTTTCTTT. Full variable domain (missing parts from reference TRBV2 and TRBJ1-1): EPEVTQTPSHQVTQMGQEVILRCVPISNHLYFYWYRQILGQKVEFLVSFYNNEISEKSEIFDDQFSVERPDGSNFTLKIRSTKLEDSAMYFCASLEQGWMNTEAFFGQGTRLTVV.

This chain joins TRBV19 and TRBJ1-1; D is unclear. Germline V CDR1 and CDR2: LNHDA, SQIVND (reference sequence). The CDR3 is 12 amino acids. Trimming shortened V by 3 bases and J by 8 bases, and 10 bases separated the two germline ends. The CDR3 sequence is CASSIAASEAFF. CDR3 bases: TGTGCCAGTAGTATTGCCGCGTCAGAAGCTTTCTTT.